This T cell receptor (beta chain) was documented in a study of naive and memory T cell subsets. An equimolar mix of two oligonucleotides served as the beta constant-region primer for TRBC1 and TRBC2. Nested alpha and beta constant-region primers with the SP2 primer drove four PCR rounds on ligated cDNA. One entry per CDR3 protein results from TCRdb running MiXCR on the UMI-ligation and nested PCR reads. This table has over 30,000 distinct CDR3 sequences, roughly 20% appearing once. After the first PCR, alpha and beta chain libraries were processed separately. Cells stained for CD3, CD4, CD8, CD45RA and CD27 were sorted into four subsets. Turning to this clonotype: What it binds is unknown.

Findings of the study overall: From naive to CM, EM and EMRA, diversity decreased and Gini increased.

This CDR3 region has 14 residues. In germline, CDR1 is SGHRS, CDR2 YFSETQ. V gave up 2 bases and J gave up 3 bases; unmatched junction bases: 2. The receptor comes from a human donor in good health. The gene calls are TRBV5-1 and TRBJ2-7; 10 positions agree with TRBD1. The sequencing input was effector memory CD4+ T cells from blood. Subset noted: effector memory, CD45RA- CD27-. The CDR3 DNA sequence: TGCGCCAGCAGCTTCGACAGGGGGCTCTACGAGCAGTACTTC. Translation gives CASSFDRGLYEQYF.